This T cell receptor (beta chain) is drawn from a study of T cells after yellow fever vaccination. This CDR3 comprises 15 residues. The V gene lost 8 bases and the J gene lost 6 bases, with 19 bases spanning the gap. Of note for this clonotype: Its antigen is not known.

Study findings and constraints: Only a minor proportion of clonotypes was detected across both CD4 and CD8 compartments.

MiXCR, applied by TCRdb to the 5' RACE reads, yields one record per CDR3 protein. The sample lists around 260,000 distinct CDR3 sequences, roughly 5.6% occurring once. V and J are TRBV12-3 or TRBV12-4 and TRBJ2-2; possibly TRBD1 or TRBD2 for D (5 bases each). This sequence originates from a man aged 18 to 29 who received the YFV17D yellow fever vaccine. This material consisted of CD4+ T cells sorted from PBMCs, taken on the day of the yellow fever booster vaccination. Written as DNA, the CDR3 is TGTGCCAGCGCTTCCGGGACCCAGGGAGCCGGGGAGCTGTTTTTT. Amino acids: CASASGTQGAGELFF.